This TCR beta chain was identified during a study of blood T cell repertoires in COVID-19. Only in-frame clones appear in the TCRdb table, and some are missing; sequencing was by immunoSEQ multiplex PCR. The table has roughly 150,000 clones, approximately 88% seen once. V dropped 5 bases and J dropped 1 base, with 8 bases sitting between them. Germline CDR1 and CDR2: SGHVS and FNYEAQ. The CDR3 runs to 13 residues. The V gene is TRBV7-6, the J gene TRBJ2-5; TRBD1 is a possible D gene (5 bases). Sequenced material: peripheral blood. This receptor was identified in a human donor in a cohort sampled during active COVID-19. Here the CDR3 DNA reads TGTGCCAGCAGCCGGACACTCCAAGAGACCCAGTACTTC. This encodes CASSRTLQETQYF.